Below, 4 T cell receptor beta chains from the same sample are listed, as sequenced in a study of T cells after posttransplantation cyclophosphamide. The protocol was immunoSEQ multiplex PCR, while the TCRdb copy is restricted to in-frame clones and leaves out a portion. The repertoire holds tens of thousands of clones, with around 94% as singletons. The sequencing input was PBMCs. Receptor source: a woman between 45 and 65 years old in good health and a related stem cell transplant donor.

This sequence joins TRBV11-3 and TRBJ2-1; 13 nucleotides align to TRBD2. This CDR3 spans 15 amino acids. V shed 5 bases and J 8 bases; nucleotides not matched to a gene: 6. Germline V gene data show CDR1 as SGHNT and CDR2 as YENEEA. As DNA, the CDR3 is TGTGCCAGCAGCAGACTAGCGGGAGGTAACGATGAGCAGTTCTTC. Translated, it gives CASSRLAGGNDEQFF.

The J gene is TRBJ1-1, the V gene TRBV4-1; tentative D call: TRBD1 (5 bases). Germline lookup yields CDR1 MGHRA and CDR2 YSYEKL. The CDR3 extends over 14 amino acids. Trimming pared 3 bases from V and 1 base from J, leaving 9 bases between. The CDR3 nucleotides read TGCGCCAGCAGCCAGACAGTGCAGAACACTGAAGCTTTCTTT. This codes for CASSQTVQNTEAFF.

The chain joins TRBV15 to TRBJ2-7; 10 positions agree with TRBD1. Trimming cost V 6 bases and J 4 bases; bases outside gene matches: 6. The CDR3 has 14 amino acids. The germline CDR1 and CDR2 sequences are LNHNV and YYDKDF (reference sequence). The CDR3 spells CATRPGQGRYEQYF. Written as DNA, the CDR3 is TGTGCCACCAGGCCGGGACAGGGGAGGTACGAGCAGTACTTC.

The V call is TRBV12-5, the J call TRBJ1-2, with TRBD1 matching over 7 bases. The CDR3 runs 15 residues. In germline, CDR1 is LGHNT, CDR2 FRNRAP. With 5 bases clipped from V and 1 base from J, the junction kept 7 bases outside the gene matches. The DNA for the CDR3 is TGTGCTAGTGGTGGGGACAGCGCTTATAACTATGGCTACACCTTC. Protein sequence: CASGGDSAYNYGYTF.